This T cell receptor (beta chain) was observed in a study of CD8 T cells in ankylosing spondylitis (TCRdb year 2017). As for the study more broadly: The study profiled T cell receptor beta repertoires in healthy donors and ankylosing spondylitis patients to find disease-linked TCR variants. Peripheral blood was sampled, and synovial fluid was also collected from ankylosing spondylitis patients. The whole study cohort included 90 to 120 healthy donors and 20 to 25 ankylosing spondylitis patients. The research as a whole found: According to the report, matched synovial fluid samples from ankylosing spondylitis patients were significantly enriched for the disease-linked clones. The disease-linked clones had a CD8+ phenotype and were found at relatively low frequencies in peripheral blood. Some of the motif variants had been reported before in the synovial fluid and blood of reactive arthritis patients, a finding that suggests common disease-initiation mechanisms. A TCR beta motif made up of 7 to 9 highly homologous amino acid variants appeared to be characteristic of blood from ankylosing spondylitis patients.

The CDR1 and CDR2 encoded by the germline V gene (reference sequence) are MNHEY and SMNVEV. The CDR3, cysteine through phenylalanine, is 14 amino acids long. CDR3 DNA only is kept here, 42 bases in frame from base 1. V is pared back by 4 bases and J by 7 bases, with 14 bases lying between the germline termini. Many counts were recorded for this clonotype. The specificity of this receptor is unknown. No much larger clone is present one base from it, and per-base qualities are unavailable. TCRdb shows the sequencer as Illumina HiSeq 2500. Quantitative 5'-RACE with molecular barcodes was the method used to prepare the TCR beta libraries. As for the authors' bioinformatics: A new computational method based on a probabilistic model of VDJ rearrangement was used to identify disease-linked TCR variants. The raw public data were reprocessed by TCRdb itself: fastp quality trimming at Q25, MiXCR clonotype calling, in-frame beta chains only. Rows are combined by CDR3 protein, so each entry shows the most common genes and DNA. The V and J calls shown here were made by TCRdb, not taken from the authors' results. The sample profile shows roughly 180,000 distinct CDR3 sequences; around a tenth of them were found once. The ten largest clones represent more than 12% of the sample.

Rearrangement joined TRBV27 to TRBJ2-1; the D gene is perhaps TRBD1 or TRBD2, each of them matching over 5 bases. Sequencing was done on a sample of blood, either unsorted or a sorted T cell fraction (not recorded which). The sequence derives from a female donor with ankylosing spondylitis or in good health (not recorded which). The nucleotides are TGTGCCAGCAGTTATGGAGATGGGGGTAATGAGCAGTTCTTC. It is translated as CASSYGDGGNEQFF.